This record looks at one T cell receptor (beta chain) sequence and its context. The table lists this clonotype with a few counts. Its binding antigen is unknown. Base qualities are missing; no much larger clone stands one base away. These data originate in a study of vaccination and CD4 T cells after COVID-19 (dated by TCRdb to between 2022 and 2023). Study-level background: Convalescent patients had a positive SARS-CoV-2 result on nasal swab PCR, and of these patients, several had mild disease and one had severe disease. In the convalescent cohort there were six males and four females, among whom were two Hispanic individuals, seven Caucasians, two Asians and one multiracial person. Each participant got two doses of either the Pfizer-BioNTech BNT162b2 vaccine (n=8) or the Moderna mRNA-1273 vaccine (n=2). Post-COVID blood samples from convalescent patients were collected a median of approximately 93 days after diagnosis, with a range of 35 to 161 days. The time from the second vaccine dose to post-vaccine blood sampling had a median of around 72 days and ranged from about 14 to 241 days. Three convalescent patients gave samples both early after vaccination (day 14) and late after vaccination (days 161 to 241). For stimulating the cultures, overlapping spike peptide pools were used, derived from SARS-CoV-2 as well as from the common cold coronaviruses HCoV-NL63, HCoV-OC43 and HCoV-229E. In control cultures, a CEFX viral epitope pool was used as positive control, an HIV-1 Nef peptide pool was used as negative control, or no peptide was added. In approximately eleven COVID-19 convalescent patients and 4 infection-naive healthy vaccine recipients, the spike-specific CD4+ TCR repertoire before mRNA vaccination was compared with the repertoire after mRNA vaccination. The paper as a whole reports these results and caveats: The study included relatively few convalescent patients and did not analyze early timepoints after natural infection. The median count of SARS-CoV-2-reactive clonotypes went up from approximately 22 after infection to more than 30 after vaccination, although the change was not significant. Among convalescent patients, a median about 86% of the SARS-CoV-2-reactive clones seen after vaccination appeared only after vaccination, which suggests priming specific to the vaccine. Of the vaccine-specific clones in convalescent patients, 304 of 307, or nearly all, reacted only to SARS-CoV-2 spike and did not cross-react with common cold coronaviruses.

The CDR3 numbers 16 residues from cysteine through phenylalanine. The kept DNA is CDR3 alone, 48 bases in frame from the first base. Per the germline V gene (reference sequence), DFQATT is the CDR1 and SNEGSKA is the CDR2. V loses 0 bases, J loses 0 bases, and the germline ends lie 9 bases apart. Library generation was performed with PCR. DNA from cultured CD4+ T cells underwent TCR sequencing with the Oncomine TCR Beta short-read assay at the Johns Hopkins FTIC core. Genomic DNA was extracted from the cultured CD4+ T cells with the QIAamp micro DNA kit. Oncomine TCR Beta libraries from cultured CD4+ T cells were pooled with unique dual indexes and sequenced on an Illumina iSeq 100. In the source study's methods: Non-productive sequences were removed, and CDR3s not starting with C, not ending with F or W, or shorter than 7 amino acids were discarded. The MANAFEST web application identified antigen-specific clonotypes by comparing peptide-stimulated wells against reference wells and other culture wells. To be called positive, a clone needed an FDR below 0.05, an odds ratio above 5, and a productive frequency above 0.1% in at least two of three replicate wells. A clonotype was classed as cross-reactive if the clonotype showed significant expansion both in SARS-CoV-2 spike wells and in at least one common cold coronavirus spike condition. CDR3 homology was assessed with Levenshtein distances (stringdist) and unrooted phylogenetic trees (ape) in R version 3.6.1. TCRdb reanalyzed the raw reads on its own, using fastp at Q25 for trimming and MiXCR for clone calling, and kept in-frame beta chains. Merged by CDR3 protein, the rows form single entries marked with the most common genes and DNA. It is TCRdb's table, rather than the study itself, that gives the V and J calls and clone size. A total of tens of thousands of distinct CDR3 sequences appear in this sample, around two fifths of them only once. The ten most abundant clones make up 25% to 30% of the sample.

Per the publication, the time point label means: late sampling 161 to 241 days after vaccination in a few convalescent patients. Taken with the paper, the label for treatment or condition translates to: approximately nine-day PBMC culture with coronavirus spike peptide pools or control peptides (ViraFEST assay). The ViraFEST assay, used in the study, expanded antigen-specific T cells with peptide pools and then identified the expanded clonotypes through TCR sequencing. Positive SARS-CoV-2 PCR tests in the convalescent patients dated from March to December 2020, before Alpha, Beta and Delta variants emerged in the United States. Fewer than 2.5 million PBMCs per well were cultured in IMDM with approximately 5.5% human AB serum and 8.5 to 10 IU/ml IL-2, plus 10 ug/ml peptide pools. On days 3 and 7, half of the culture medium was replaced with fresh IL-2-containing medium. CD4+ T cells were isolated after approximately ten days of culture through negative selection using the EasySep CD4+ T cell isolation kit. Ficoll-Paque Plus gradient centrifugation was used to isolate PBMCs from whole blood, and the isolated PBMCs were then either used fresh or cryopreserved at -140C. Each culture condition was generally run in triplicate wells.

Here the chain combines TRBV20-1 and TRBJ2-6; the D gene is not confidently resolved. This TCR came from a human donor who had recovered from COVID-19. The input for sequencing was CD4+ T cells from blood, cultured in vitro, taken about 7 months after SARS-CoV-2 vaccination. The DNA sequence is TGCAGTGCTAGAGACCTGAGGTACTCTGGGGCCAACGTCCTGACTTTC. It encodes CSARDLRYSGANVLTF.